This entry lists 4 T cell receptor beta chains sequenced from one sample in a study of siplizumab effects on memory and regulatory T cells. Generated by immunoSEQ multiplex PCR, the TCRdb table keeps only in-frame clones and is missing some. The profile shows 85,000 or so clones, over 90% of them singletons. The sequencing input was CD8+ T cells sorted from blood. These receptors came from a human donor in good health.

The V call is TRBV7-9, the J call TRBJ2-7, with 7 bases identical to TRBD2. Germline V gene sequence: CDR1 SEHNR, CDR2 FQNEAQ (reference sequence). Losses at the gene ends were 5 bases for V and 7 bases for J; bases not matched to a gene: 8. This CDR3 region has 13 residues. CDR3 nucleotide sequence: TGTGCCAGCAGCCCCCGGACTAGGCCTGAGCAGTACTTC. It is translated as CASSPRTRPEQYF.

This clone occurred once. One end of the junction fails to match germline, which may point to a read error. The gene calls are TRBV7-8 and TRBJ2-7; 9 bases agree with TRBD2. CDR1 and CDR2 from the germline V gene are SGHVS and FQNEAQ. The CDR3 is made up of 14 amino acids. The CDR3 loop is CASTLLAGNYEQYF. CDR3 bases: TGTGCCAGCACCTTACTAGCGGGTAACTACGAGCAGTACTTC.

The rearrangement joins TRBV27 to TRBJ2-7; no firm D call. Trimming removed 3 bases from V and 4 bases from J, with 10 bases in between. This CDR3 has 13 residues. Germline loops: CDR1 MNHEY, CDR2 SMNVEV (reference sequence). CDR3 nucleotides: TGTGCCAGCAGTTTGAGGATTTGGTACGAGCAGTACTTC. Translation gives CASSLRIWYEQYF.

This clone came up a few times. The chain joins TRBV10-2 to TRBJ2-3, with D perhaps matching TRBD2 (5 bases). From germline, CDR1 is WSHSY and CDR2 SAAADI. Trimming took 6 bases from V and 3 from J, leaving 13 bases between them. The CDR3 has 14 amino acids. The CDR3 protein is CASSSGVVTDTQYF. CDR3 in DNA: TGCGCCAGCAGCTCCGGGGTGGTGACAGATACGCAGTATTTT.